The T cell receptor (beta chain) under discussion was sequenced for a study of blood T cell repertoires in COVID-19. Study-level information: The United States, Italy and Spain provided the acute and convalescent COVID-19 samples. Sources were T cells, B-cell-depleted T cells, or PBMCs; the material itself was cDNA or gDNA.

Original analysis: Scientists estimated how many nucleated cells there were by amplifying reference gene primers. Using immunoSEQ multiplex PCR, the repertoire was profiled, and TCRdb retains in-frame clones only, with some absent. The V and J calls and the clone size are those of that table, but D and trimming were determined from the DNA. The data show some 270,000 clones, about 89% seen once. Material: peripheral blood. The clonotype originates from a man aged 25-45 years with acute or convalescent COVID-19.

The CDR3 reads CASSLGQYNSPLHF. The CDR3 bases are TGTGCCAGCAGTCTGGGACAGTATAATTCACCCCTCCACTTT. The chain is built from TRBV28 and TRBJ1-6; the match to TRBD1 covers 7 bases. The CDR3 has 14 residues. From germline, CDR1 is MDHEN and CDR2 SYDVKM. J gave up 4 bases and V 5 bases, and 2 bases lay outside the gene matches.